These 16 T cell receptor beta chains originate from one sample sequenced in a study of regulatory T cells in long-lasting Graves disease. Building of the TCR beta libraries involved iRepertoire HTBI primers and Arm-PCR of CDR3 regions. TCRdb recomputed calls from the multiplex PCR reads with MiXCR, one row per CDR3 protein. The repertoire holds about 460,000 distinct CDR3 sequences, with 13% to 15% as singletons. Time point of the sample: newly diagnosed GD, antithyroid drugs for less than 3 months. From PBMCs, RNA was extracted and then used to make the TCR library. These records were also assigned to another study, of T cells in Graves' hyperthyroidism and ophthalmopathy.

The input for sequencing was peripheral blood mononuclear cells (PBMCs), taken at new diagnosis, from a patient treated with antithyroid drugs. The origin of the receptors is a woman aged 45-65 years with Graves disease.

Ten or more counts support this clonotype. V is TRBV7-9 and J is TRBJ2-2; possibly TRBD1 or TRBD2 for D (7 bases each). CDR1 and CDR2 from the germline V gene are SEHNR and FQNEAQ (reference sequence). Trimming shortened V by 5 bases and J by 5 bases, and 15 bases separated the two germline ends. The CDR3 is 15 amino acids. The CDR3 here is CASSQGERETGELFF. Here the CDR3 DNA reads TGTGCCAGCAGCCAGGGGGAGCGGGAAACCGGGGAGCTGTTTTTT.

The chain uses TRBV6-1 and TRBJ2-5, with 8 nucleotides matching TRBD2. There are 13 residues in the CDR3. Germline V gene lookup returns CDR1 MNHNS and CDR2 SASEGT. V trimming: 10 bases; J trimming: 3 bases; junction bases outside the gene matches: 7. CDR3 nucleotides: TGTGCCATAACGGGGGGGGTCGAAGAGACCCAGTACTTC. Residues: CAITGGVEETQYF.

This clonotype was detected many times. V and J are TRBV10-1 and TRBJ1-2, with 9 bases lining up with TRBD1. V lost 0 bases to trimming and J lost 8 bases; unmatched junction nucleotides: 7. Looked up from germline, CDR1 is WNHNN and CDR2 is SYGVQD (reference sequence). The CDR3 runs to 15 residues. Here the CDR3 DNA reads TGCGCCAGCAGTGAGTCACAGGGGGCTGTGGAAGGCTACACCTTC. Translating it yields CASSESQGAVEGYTF.

This clonotype was seen more than once but under ten times. The rearrangement uses TRBV28 and TRBJ2-1; D might be TRBD2 (5 bases). This CDR3 comprises 12 residues. The germline V gene has CDR1 MDHEN and CDR2 SYDVKM. Trimming pared 8 bases from V and 3 bases from J, leaving 8 bases between. Written as DNA, the CDR3 is TGTGCCAGCGAGGGTTTCTACAATGAGCAGTTCTTC. The encoded protein is CASEGFYNEQFF.

In its sample, this clonotype was seen many times. CDR3 sequence reads: CATKKLTSGRSTDTQYF. The CDR3 nucleotides are TGTGCCACAAAGAAGCTGACTAGCGGGAGGTCGACAGATACGCAGTATTTT. V usage is TRBV19 and J usage is TRBJ2-3, with TRBD2 matching 13 bases. The length of the CDR3 is 17 residues. The junction had 13 bases not matched to a gene; V was cut back by 10 bases and J by 3 bases. Looked up from germline, CDR1 is LNHDA and CDR2 is SQIVND (reference sequence).

This clonotype showed up many times. The chain recombines TRBV6-5 with TRBJ2-3, with 12 positions matching TRBD1. J gave up 2 bases and V 4 bases, and 4 bases lay outside the gene matches. From germline, CDR1 is MNHEY and CDR2 SVGAGI. This CDR3 contains 16 residues. The DNA of the CDR3 is TGTGCCAGCAGTTCGGGACAGGGGGCACCCACAGATACGCAGTATTTT. Its protein product is CASSSGQGAPTDTQYF.

This clonotype was recorded a few times. The chain links TRBV12-3 or TRBV12-4 to TRBJ2-6; a possible D gene is TRBD1 (5 bases). This CDR3 has 15 residues. The V gene lost 7 bases and the J gene lost 0 bases, with 10 bases spanning the gap. As DNA, the CDR3 is TGTGCCAGCAATAAACAGGACTCTGGGGCCAACGTCCTGACTTTC. Amino acid sequence: CASNKQDSGANVLTF.

This clonotype was detected many times. The chain joins TRBV28 to TRBJ1-1; D is ambiguous. The CDR3 consists of 15 residues. V was pared by 5 bases and J by 1 base, with 14 bases between. Per the germline V gene, CDR1 is MDHEN and CDR2 is SYDVKM. The CDR3 DNA follows: TGTGCCAGCAGTCCCACTCGTATTGGGAACACTGAAGCTTTCTTT. Its translation: CASSPTRIGNTEAFF.

This clonotype occurred a few times. This sequence joins TRBV11-2 and TRBJ2-7; 7 positions agree with TRBD1. The CDR3 is made up of 16 amino acids. CDR1 and CDR2 (germline): SGHAT, FQNNGV. V gave up 2 bases and J gave up 4 bases; unmatched junction bases: 11. CDR3 nucleotide sequence: TGTGCCAGCAGCTTATCCGGGACAGCCCGAGGGTACGAGCAGTACTTC. Translating gives CASSLSGTARGYEQYF.

This chain connects TRBV13 to TRBJ2-7; 9 bases agree with TRBD1. The V segment lost 5 bases and the J segment 5 bases; nucleotides outside the gene matches: 4. CDR1 is PRHDT, CDR2 FYEKMQ, per germline (reference sequence). There are 13 residues in the CDR3. Here the CDR3 reads CASSQGTGNEQYF. The CDR3 nucleotides are TGTGCCAGCAGCCAGGGGACAGGGAACGAGCAGTACTTC.

This clonotype was seen ten or more times. The chain combines TRBV5-1 with TRBJ1-1, with 9 bases fitting TRBD1. The CDR3 has 20 amino acids. Germline V lookup: CDR1 SGHRS, CDR2 YFSETQ. V gave up 3 bases and J gave up 1 base; unmatched junction bases: 19. CDR3 sequence reads: CASSWGRPGQGLGGNTEAFF. Here the CDR3 DNA reads TGCGCCAGCAGCTGGGGGCGGCCGGGACAGGGACTTGGCGGGAACACTGAAGCTTTCTTT.

The chain has TRBV9 and TRBJ1-3; D unresolved. The V and J ends lost 0 bases and 1 base respectively, with 5 bases between them. Germline values: CDR1 SGDLS, CDR2 YYNGEE. The CDR3 is 14 amino acids. This CDR3 reads CASSVVPSGNTIYF. As DNA, the CDR3 is TGTGCCAGCAGCGTAGTCCCATCTGGAAACACCATATATTTT.

The V and J genes are TRBV4-1 and TRBJ2-7; TRBD1 aligns across 8 bases. Germline-derived CDR1 and CDR2 are MGHRA and YSYEKL. The CDR3 loop spans 15 amino acids. V dropped 0 bases and J dropped 2; count of bases not matched to a gene: 3. The CDR3 loop reads CASSQDGTGTYEQYF. The CDR3, as DNA: TGCGCCAGCAGCCAAGACGGGACAGGAACCTACGAGCAGTACTTC.

This clonotype was counted at least ten times. This sequence joins TRBV6-1 and TRBJ2-7; the match to TRBD2 covers 9 bases. Germline values: CDR1 MNHNS, CDR2 SASEGT. The V and J ends lost 10 bases and 5 bases, in that order; junction bases with no gene match: 12. CDR3 length equals 14 residues. In DNA form, the CDR3 reads TGTGCCACCATCGCGACTAGCGGCATCCACGAGCAGTACTTC. This gives the protein CATIATSGIHEQYF.

This clonotype appeared many times. The V gene is TRBV28, the J gene TRBJ1-5; D gene unclear. Germline values: CDR1 MDHEN, CDR2 SYDVKM. The CDR3 extends over 14 amino acids. The germline V and J ends were trimmed by 3 bases and 3 bases, with 9 bases remaining between them. CDR3 DNA: TGTGCCAGCAGTTTGGAAAGGGACAATCAGCCCCAGCATTTT. Translation gives CASSLERDNQPQHF.

This clonotype was detected once. For the CDR3, the DNA is TGTGCCAGCAGCCTCGTCTCGATAGCTAACTATGGCTACACCTTC. Amino acids: CASSLVSIANYGYTF. The genes are TRBV7-9 and TRBJ1-2; unclear D gene. The ends were cut back, 5 bases at V and 0 bases at J, with 13 bases in the middle. Germline V gene lookup returns CDR1 SEHNR and CDR2 FQNEAQ (reference sequence). CDR3 length: 15 amino acids.